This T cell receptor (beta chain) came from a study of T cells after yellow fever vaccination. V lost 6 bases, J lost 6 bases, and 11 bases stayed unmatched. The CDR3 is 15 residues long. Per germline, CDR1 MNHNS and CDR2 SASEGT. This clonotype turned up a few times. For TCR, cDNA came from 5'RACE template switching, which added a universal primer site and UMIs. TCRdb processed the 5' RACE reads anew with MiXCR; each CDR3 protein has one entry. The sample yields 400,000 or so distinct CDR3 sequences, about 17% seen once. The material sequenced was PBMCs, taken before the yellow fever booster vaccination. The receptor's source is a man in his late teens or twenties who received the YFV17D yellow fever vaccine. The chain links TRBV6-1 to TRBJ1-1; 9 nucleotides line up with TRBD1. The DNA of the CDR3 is TGTGCCAGCAGCGACCCCCGACAGGGGGAGGCTGAAGCTTTCTTT. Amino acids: CASSDPRQGEAEAFF.